The sequence of this T cell receptor (beta chain) was determined in a study of T cell changes during pregnancy in multiple sclerosis. The protocol was immunoSEQ multiplex PCR, while the TCRdb copy is restricted to in-frame clones and leaves out a portion. The table lists more than 35,000 clones, 85% to 95% of them singletons. The input for sequencing was CD8+ T cells from peripheral blood mononuclear cells, taken in the third trimester of pregnancy. This receptor was identified in a female donor with multiple sclerosis, enrolled in a pregnancy study.

For the CDR3, the DNA is TGTGCCAGCAGCGTAGTTGACGAGGGAGGTTCTGGCTACACCTTC. Its translation is CASSVVDEGGSGYTF. This rearrangement joins TRBV9 to TRBJ1-2; unclear D gene. V was shortened by 0 bases and J by 7 bases, with 16 bases between the two germline ends. Germline CDR1 and CDR2: SGDLS and YYNGEE. The CDR3 totals 15 residues.